One and the same sample provided the 22 T cell receptor beta chains below, sequenced in a study of cytomegalovirus exposure and HLA in healthy donors. Here immunoSEQ multiplex PCR was the method, and the copy in TCRdb shows in-frame clones only, minus some. The sample shows hundreds of thousands of clones, roughly 84% of them seen only once. Sequencing input: PBMCs. These receptors all stem from a woman aged 18 to 35 in good health and CMV-seropositive.

This clone has only one observation. The chain uses TRBV11-3 and TRBJ2-2; D is possibly TRBD2 (6 bases). The V end lost 1 base, the J end lost 7 bases, and 13 bases lay between the germline ends. Germline V gives CDR1 SGHNT, CDR2 YENEEA. This CDR3 comprises 15 residues. The CDR3, as DNA: TGTGCCAGCAGCTTAGTGACGGGAGCAATCGGGGAGCTGTTTTTT. Its protein product is CASSLVTGAIGELFF.

V and J are TRBV27 and TRBJ2-5; TRBD2 matches 9 bases. CDR1 is MNHEY and CDR2 is SMNVEV in the germline V gene (reference sequence). The CDR3 contains 14 residues. Trimming removed 3 bases from V and 5 bases from J; junction bases left unmatched: 4. The CDR3 sequence is CASSFAGGGETQYF. DNA for the CDR3: TGTGCCAGCAGTTTTGCGGGAGGGGGGGAGACCCAGTACTTC.

This chain connects TRBV29-1 to TRBJ2-7, with 12 bases matching TRBD2. V shed 4 bases, J shed 0 bases, and the junction held 1 base outside the gene matches. The CDR3 covers 14 residues. Looked up from germline, CDR1 is SQVTM and CDR2 is ANQGSEA. CDR3 residues: CSVVTSGSSYEQYF. The CDR3 DNA reads as TGCAGCGTTGTGACTAGCGGGAGCTCCTACGAGCAGTACTTC.

The rearrangement joins TRBV29-1 to TRBJ2-7, with 8 bases identical to TRBD1. Germline CDR1 and CDR2: SQVTM and ANQGSEA. This CDR3 is built from 15 residues. J gave up 4 bases and V 0 bases, and 8 bases lay outside the gene matches. The CDR3 region is CSVEDGDRTLYEQYF. The CDR3, as DNA: TGCAGCGTTGAAGATGGGGACAGGACGTTGTACGAGCAGTACTTC.

For the CDR3, the DNA is TGTGCCTGGAGTGTATTACCCGGGACTAGCGGATCCTACGAGCAGTACTTC. It codes for CAWSVLPGTSGSYEQYF. The rearrangement uses TRBV30 and TRBJ2-7, with 11 bases that match TRBD2. In germline, CDR1 is GTSNPN, CDR2 SVGIG (reference sequence). V dropped 0 bases and J dropped 1; count of bases not matched to a gene: 8. This CDR3 comprises 17 residues.

This chain joins TRBV15 and TRBJ2-7, with D possibly being TRBD1 (6 bases). Trimming pared 3 bases from V and 0 bases from J, leaving 12 bases between. The germline V gene has CDR1 LNHNV and CDR2 YYDKDF (reference sequence). This CDR3 is 15 amino acids long. The CDR3 nucleotides read TGTGCCACCAGCAGGGAAGGACAGAACTCCTACGAGCAGTACTTC. Residues: CATSREGQNSYEQYF. The full variable domain, its missing parts supplied by reference TRBV15 and TRBJ2-7, is DAMVIQNPRYQVTQFGKPVTLSCSQTLNHNVMYWYQQKSSQAPKLLFHYYDKDFNNEADTPDNFQSRRPNTSFCFLDIRSPGLGDTAMYLCATSREGQNSYEQYFGPGTRLTVT.

The chain uses TRBV4-1 and TRBJ1-1, with TRBD1 identical over 7 bases. V was pared by 2 bases and J by 1 base, with 7 bases of the junction left unmatched. The CDR3 is 16 residues long. The V gene's germline CDR1 is MGHRA and CDR2 YSYEKL. CDR3: CASSQTGVKGNTEAFF. The CDR3 DNA reads as TGCGCCAGCAGCCAAACAGGGGTGAAGGGGAACACTGAAGCTTTCTTT.

The chain is built from TRBV5-1 and TRBJ1-2, with 10 bases matching TRBD1. The ends lost 5 bases at V and 3 bases at J; junction bases unmatched: 7. The CDR3 sequence is 15 residues long. The germline V gene encodes CDR1 SGHRS and CDR2 YFSETQ. The chain's CDR3 is CASSWTTGGDYGYTF. The DNA for the CDR3 is TGCGCCAGCAGTTGGACGACAGGGGGCGACTATGGCTACACCTTC. The complete variable domain, with remaining parts taken from reference TRBV5-1 and TRBJ1-2, reads KAGVTQTPRYLIKTRGQQVTLSCSPISGHRSVSWYQQTPGQGLQFLFEYFSETQRNKGNFPGRFSGRQFSNSRSEMNVSTLELGDSALYLCASSWTTGGDYGYTFGSGTRLTVV.

This clone has only a few counts. The J gene is TRBJ2-7, the V gene TRBV6-6, with D hard to call. The CDR3 has 14 amino acids. The germline CDR1 and CDR2 sequences are MNHNY and SVGAGI (reference sequence). V shed 2 bases and J shed 5 bases, with 13 bases lying between them. The CDR3 is CASSYLERSDEQYF. In nucleotides, the CDR3 is TGTGCCAGCAGTTACCTGGAGAGGTCTGACGAGCAGTACTTC.

This clone came up a few times. This sequence joins TRBV2 and TRBJ1-2; D is unresolved. Trimming stripped 3 bases from V and 4 bases from J, with 9 bases between. The CDR3 loop spans 13 amino acids. Germline CDR1 is SNHLY and CDR2 is FYNNEI. In nucleotides, the CDR3 is TGTGCCAGCAGTGATTTGGCCCTCTATGGCTACACCTTC. Translation: CASSDLALYGYTF. The variable domain in full, completed from reference TRBV2 and TRBJ1-2, reads EPEVTQTPSHQVTQMGQEVILRCVPISNHLYFYWYRQILGQKVEFLVSFYNNEISEKSEIFDDQFSVERPDGSNFTLKIRSTKLEDSAMYFCASSDLALYGYTFGSGTRLTVV.

The chain combines TRBV2 with TRBJ2-4; 9 bases line up with TRBD1. Germline lookup yields CDR1 SNHLY and CDR2 FYNNEI. CDR3 size: 19 residues. The V and J ends lost 6 bases and 0 bases, in that order; junction bases with no gene match: 15. CDR3 residues: CASRAMGQGVVLAKNIQYF. DNA for the CDR3: TGTGCCAGCAGAGCAATGGGACAGGGTGTAGTGCTAGCCAAAAACATTCAGTACTTC.

The chain couples TRBV4-2 to TRBJ2-1; D is possibly TRBD2 (5 bases). The CDR3 length is 13 residues. Germline CDR1 and CDR2: LGHNA and YNFKEQ. V was cut by 0 bases and J by 14 bases, with 14 bases left in between. DNA of the CDR3: TGTGCCAGCAGCCAAGATAAAGGTGTGAGGGAGTTCTTC. Residues: CASSQDKGVREFF.

V is TRBV27 and J is TRBJ1-1; 7 nucleotides agree with TRBD1. The CDR3 is made up of 15 amino acids. The trim removed 0 bases at V and 9 bases at J, leaving 10 bases unmatched. The germline V gene encodes CDR1 MNHEY and CDR2 SMNVEV (reference sequence). The CDR3 region has the DNA TGTGCCAGCAGTTTATCCAGACAGGGTGCCCACAAAGCTTTCTTT. This translates into CASSLSRQGAHKAFF.

The CDR3: CASSPDSGSHEQYF. The CDR3 DNA is TGTGCCAGCTCACCAGATAGCGGGAGCCACGAGCAGTACTTC. The chain combines TRBV18 with TRBJ2-7, with TRBD2 matching over 9 bases. V lost 2 bases and J lost 5; bases outside the gene matches: 4. Per germline, CDR1 KGHSH and CDR2 LQKENI. The CDR3 sequence is 14 residues long.

The genes are TRBV28 and TRBJ1-2; 8 bases map to TRBD1. The CDR3 length is 15 residues. Looked up from germline, CDR1 is MDHEN and CDR2 is SYDVKM. Germline trimming cut 5 bases from V and 6 bases from J; bases unmatched to any gene: 11. As DNA, the CDR3 is TGTGCCAGCAGTCCCCTGGACAGGGTAATGGATGGCTACACCTTC. It codes for CASSPLDRVMDGYTF.

The rearrangement joins TRBV11-1 to TRBJ2-5, with 8 bases matching TRBD1. CDR3 size: 16 residues. Germline V gives CDR1 SGHAT, CDR2 FQDESV (reference sequence). Trimming removed 5 bases from V and 3 bases from J; junction bases left unmatched: 11. The CDR3 bases are TGTGCCAGCAGCGCTCTCCAGGGGGCAAGGGAAGAGACCCAGTACTTC. Encoded protein: CASSALQGAREETQYF. Full variable domain (missing parts from reference TRBV11-1 and TRBJ2-5): EAEVAQSPRYKITEKSQAVAFWCDPISGHATLYWYRQILGQGPELLVQFQDESVVDDSQLPKDRFSAERLKGVDSTLKIQPAELGDSAMYLCASSALQGAREETQYFGPGTRLLVL.

The table lists this clone with a count of one. This chain uses TRBV19 with TRBJ2-7; TRBD1 aligns across 11 bases. CDR3 length: 16 residues. Looked up from germline, CDR1 is LNHDA and CDR2 is SQIVND (reference sequence). V lost 4 bases and J lost 4; bases outside the gene matches: 9. As DNA, the CDR3 is TGTGCCAGTAGTAAGCTACCGGGACAGGGGGTGTACGAGCAGTACTTC. The encoded protein is CASSKLPGQGVYEQYF. The full variable domain, with the rest looked up from reference TRBV19 and TRBJ2-7, is DGGITQSPKYLFRKEGQNVTLSCEQNLNHDAMYWYRQDPGQGLRLIYYSQIVNDFQKGDIAEGYSVSREKKESFPLTVTSAQKNPTAFYLCASSKLPGQGVYEQYFGPGTRLTVT.

The genes are TRBV5-1 and TRBJ1-3; no definite D call. The CDR3 loop spans 15 amino acids. The V gene's germline CDR1 is SGHRS and CDR2 YFSETQ. V dropped 2 bases and J dropped 7 bases, with 16 bases sitting between them. The CDR3 DNA sequence: TGCGCCAGCAGCTTATACTCCGAATCTTCGAACACCATATATTTT. Protein product: CASSLYSESSNTIYF.

V usage is TRBV28 and J usage is TRBJ1-2; no reliable D call. The CDR3 extends over 17 amino acids. V was cut by 6 bases and J by 6 bases, with 26 bases left in between. The V gene's germline CDR1 is MDHEN and CDR2 SYDVKM. The CDR3 nucleotides are TGTGCCAGCAGCTCCCACGAAGGACTCTCCTCGAGGGATGGCTACACCTTC. Translation gives CASSSHEGLSSRDGYTF.

CDR3 amino acids: CASSRQGMGEQYF. The CDR3, as DNA: TGTGCCAGCAGTCGTCAGGGAATGGGCGAGCAGTACTTC. The V call is TRBV7-3, the J call TRBJ2-7; D possibly corresponds to TRBD1 (5 bases). This CDR3 spans 13 amino acids. Germline loops: CDR1 SGHTA, CDR2 FQGTGA. Deletions cut 6 bases from V and 6 bases from J, with 15 bases between. Based on the CDR3 plus reference TRBV7-3 and TRBJ2-7, the full variable domain is GAGVSQTPSNKVTEKGKYVELRCDPISGHTALYWYRQSLGQGPEFLIYFQGTGAADDSGLPNDRFFAVRPEGSVSTLKIQRTERGDSAVYLCASSRQGMGEQYFGPGTRLTVT.

V is TRBV5-1 and J is TRBJ2-1; tentative D call: TRBD2 (5 bases). From germline, CDR1 is SGHRS and CDR2 YFSETQ. The CDR3 runs 15 residues. Trimming removed 7 bases from V and 0 bases from J, with 14 bases in between. In DNA form, the CDR3 reads TGCGCCAGCCGCCCCGACACTAGCTCCTACAATGAGCAGTTCTTC. It specifies CASRPDTSSYNEQFF. The full variable domain, with the rest looked up from reference TRBV5-1 and TRBJ2-1, is KAGVTQTPRYLIKTRGQQVTLSCSPISGHRSVSWYQQTPGQGLQFLFEYFSETQRNKGNFPGRFSGRQFSNSRSEMNVSTLELGDSALYLCASRPDTSSYNEQFFGPGTRLTVL.

This chain links TRBV11-2 with TRBJ1-3; D gene ambiguous. The germline CDR1 and CDR2 sequences are SGHAT and FQNNGV. The CDR3 consists of 15 residues. V gave up 5 bases and J gave up 1 base, with 12 bases separating them. Here the CDR3 DNA reads TGTGCCAGCAGCACCCTCCGGGGATCTGGAAACACCATATATTTT. This gives the protein CASSTLRGSGNTIYF.